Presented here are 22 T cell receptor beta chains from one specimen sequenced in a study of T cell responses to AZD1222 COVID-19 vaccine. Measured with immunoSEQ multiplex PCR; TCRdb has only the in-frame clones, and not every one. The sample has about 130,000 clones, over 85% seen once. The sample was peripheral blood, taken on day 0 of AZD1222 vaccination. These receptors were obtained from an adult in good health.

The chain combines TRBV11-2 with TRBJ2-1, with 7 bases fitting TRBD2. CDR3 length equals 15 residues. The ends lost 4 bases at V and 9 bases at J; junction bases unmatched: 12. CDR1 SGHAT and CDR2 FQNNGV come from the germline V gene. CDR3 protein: CASSSISGRSLEQFF. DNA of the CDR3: TGTGCCAGCAGCTCCATTTCCGGGAGGTCCCTTGAGCAGTTCTTC.

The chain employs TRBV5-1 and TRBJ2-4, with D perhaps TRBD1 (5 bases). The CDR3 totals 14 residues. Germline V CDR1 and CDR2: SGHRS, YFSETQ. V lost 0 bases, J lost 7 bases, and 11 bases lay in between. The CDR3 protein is CASSLVVGVNIQYF. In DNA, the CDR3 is TGCGCCAGCAGCTTGGTGGTAGGGGTGAACATTCAGTACTTC.

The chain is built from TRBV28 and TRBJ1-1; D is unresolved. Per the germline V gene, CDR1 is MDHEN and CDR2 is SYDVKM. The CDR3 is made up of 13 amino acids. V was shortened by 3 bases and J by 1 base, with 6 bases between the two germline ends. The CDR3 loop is CASSFVGNTEAFF. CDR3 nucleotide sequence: TGTGCCAGCAGTTTCGTCGGGAACACTGAAGCTTTCTTT.

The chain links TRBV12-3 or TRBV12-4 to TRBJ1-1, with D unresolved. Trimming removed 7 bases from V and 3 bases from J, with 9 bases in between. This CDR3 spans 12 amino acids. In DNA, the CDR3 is TGTGCCAGCACCCCCCGGGACACTGAAGCTTTCTTT. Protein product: CASTPRDTEAFF.

CDR3 sequence (DNA): TGTGCCAGCAGCGTCGCGGGACAGGGGTCTGTCTTCTCTGGAAACACCATATATTTT. This translates into CASSVAGQGSVFSGNTIYF. This sequence joins TRBV9 and TRBJ1-3; 10 bases are shared with TRBD1. V lost 2 bases, J lost 0 bases, and 11 bases stayed unmatched. The germline V gene encodes CDR1 SGDLS and CDR2 YYNGEE. CDR3 size: 19 residues.

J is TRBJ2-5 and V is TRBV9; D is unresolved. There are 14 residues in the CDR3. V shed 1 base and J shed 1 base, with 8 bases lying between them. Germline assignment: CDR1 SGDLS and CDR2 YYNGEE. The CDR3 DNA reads TGTGCCAGCAGCGTAAACTCGGGCCAAGAGACCCAGTACTTC. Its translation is CASSVNSGQETQYF.

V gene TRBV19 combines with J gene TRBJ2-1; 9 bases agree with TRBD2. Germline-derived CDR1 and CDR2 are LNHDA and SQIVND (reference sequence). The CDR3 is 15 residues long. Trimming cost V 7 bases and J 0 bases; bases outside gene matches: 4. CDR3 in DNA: TGTGCCAGTACCTATAGCGGGAGCTCCTACAATGAGCAGTTCTTC. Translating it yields CASTYSGSSYNEQFF. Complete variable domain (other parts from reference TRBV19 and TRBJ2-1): DGGITQSPKYLFRKEGQNVTLSCEQNLNHDAMYWYRQDPGQGLRLIYYSQIVNDFQKGDIAEGYSVSREKKESFPLTVTSAQKNPTAFYLCASTYSGSSYNEQFFGPGTRLTVL.

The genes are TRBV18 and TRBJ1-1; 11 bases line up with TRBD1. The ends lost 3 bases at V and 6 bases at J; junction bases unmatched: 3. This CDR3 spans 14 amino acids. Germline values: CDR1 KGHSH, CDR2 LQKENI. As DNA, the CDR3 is TGTGCCAGCTCACCGGGACAGGGGGTCCCTGAAGCTTTCTTT. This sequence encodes CASSPGQGVPEAFF. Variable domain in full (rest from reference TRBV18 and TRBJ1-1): NAGVMQNPRHLVRRRGQEARLRCSPMKGHSHVYWYRQLPEEGLKFMVYLQKENIIDESGMPKERFSAEFPKEGPSILRIQQVVRGDSAAYFCASSPGQGVPEAFFGQGTRLTVV.

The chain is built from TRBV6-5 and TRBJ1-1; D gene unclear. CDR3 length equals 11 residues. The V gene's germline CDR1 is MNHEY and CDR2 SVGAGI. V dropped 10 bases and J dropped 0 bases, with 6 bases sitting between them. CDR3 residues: CATRMNTEAFF. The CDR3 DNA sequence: TGTGCCACTAGGATGAACACTGAAGCTTTCTTT.

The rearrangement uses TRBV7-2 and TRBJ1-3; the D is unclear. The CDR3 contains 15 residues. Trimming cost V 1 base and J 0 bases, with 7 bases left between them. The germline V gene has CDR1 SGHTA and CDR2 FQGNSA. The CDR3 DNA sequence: TGTGCCAGCAGCTTAGTGGTCTACTCTGGAAACACCATATATTTT. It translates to CASSLVVYSGNTIYF.

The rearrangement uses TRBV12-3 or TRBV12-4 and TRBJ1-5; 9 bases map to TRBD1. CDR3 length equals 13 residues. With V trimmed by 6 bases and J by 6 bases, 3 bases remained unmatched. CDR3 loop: CASSGTGFQPQHF. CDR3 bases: TGTGCCAGCAGCGGGACAGGGTTTCAGCCCCAGCATTTT.

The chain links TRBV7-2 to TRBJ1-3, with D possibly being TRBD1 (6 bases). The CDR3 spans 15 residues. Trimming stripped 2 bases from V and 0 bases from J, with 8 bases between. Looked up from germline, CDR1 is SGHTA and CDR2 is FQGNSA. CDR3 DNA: TGTGCCAGCAGCTTAAGGACAGCCTCTGGAAACACCATATATTTT. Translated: CASSLRTASGNTIYF.

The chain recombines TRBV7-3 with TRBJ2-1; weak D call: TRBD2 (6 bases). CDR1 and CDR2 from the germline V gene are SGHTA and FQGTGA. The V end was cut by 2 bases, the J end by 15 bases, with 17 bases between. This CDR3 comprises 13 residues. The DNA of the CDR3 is TGTGCCAGCAGCTTAGGAGTCGGGGAGGCTGGGTTCTTC. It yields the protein CASSLGVGEAGFF.

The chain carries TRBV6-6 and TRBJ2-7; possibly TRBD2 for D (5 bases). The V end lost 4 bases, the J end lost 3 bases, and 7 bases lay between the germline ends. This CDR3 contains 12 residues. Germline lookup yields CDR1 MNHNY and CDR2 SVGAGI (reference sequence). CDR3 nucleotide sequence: TGTGCCAGCAGTTCGACTAACTACGAGCAGTACTTC. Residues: CASSSTNYEQYF.

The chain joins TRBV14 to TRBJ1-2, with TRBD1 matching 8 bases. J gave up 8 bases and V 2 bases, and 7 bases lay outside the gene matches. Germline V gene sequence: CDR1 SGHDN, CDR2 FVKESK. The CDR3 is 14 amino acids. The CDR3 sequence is CASSQTDRERGYTF. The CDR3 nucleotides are TGTGCCAGCAGCCAAACGGACAGGGAAAGAGGCTACACCTTC.

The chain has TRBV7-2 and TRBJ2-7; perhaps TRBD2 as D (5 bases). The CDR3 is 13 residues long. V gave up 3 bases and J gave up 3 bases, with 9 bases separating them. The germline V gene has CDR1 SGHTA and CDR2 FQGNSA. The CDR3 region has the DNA TGTGCCAGCAGCTTGTCGGGGATCTACGAGCAGTACTTC. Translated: CASSLSGIYEQYF.

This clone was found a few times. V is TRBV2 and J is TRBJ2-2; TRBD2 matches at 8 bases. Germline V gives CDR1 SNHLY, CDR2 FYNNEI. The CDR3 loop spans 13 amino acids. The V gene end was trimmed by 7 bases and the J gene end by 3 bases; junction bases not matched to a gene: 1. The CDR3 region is CASKLADTGELFF. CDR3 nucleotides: TGTGCCAGCAAACTAGCGGACACCGGGGAGCTGTTTTTT.

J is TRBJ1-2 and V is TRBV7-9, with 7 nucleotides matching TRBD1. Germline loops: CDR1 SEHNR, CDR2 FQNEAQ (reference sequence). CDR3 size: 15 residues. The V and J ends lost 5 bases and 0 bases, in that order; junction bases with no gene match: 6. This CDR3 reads CASSPRTGTNYGYTF. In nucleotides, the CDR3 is TGTGCCAGCAGCCCAAGGACAGGCACTAACTATGGCTACACCTTC. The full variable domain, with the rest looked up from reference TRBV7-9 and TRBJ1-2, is DTGVSQNPRHKITKRGQNVTFRCDPISEHNRLYWYRQTLGQGPEFLTYFQNEAQLEKSRLLSDRFSAERPKGSFSTLEIQRTEQGDSAMYLCASSPRTGTNYGYTFGSGTRLTVV.

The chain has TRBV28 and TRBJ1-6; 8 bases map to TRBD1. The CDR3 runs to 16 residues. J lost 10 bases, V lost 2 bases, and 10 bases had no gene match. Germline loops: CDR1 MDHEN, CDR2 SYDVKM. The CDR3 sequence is CASSLRAGQAPSPLHF. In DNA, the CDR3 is TGTGCCAGCAGTTTAAGAGCGGGACAGGCACCATCACCCCTCCACTTT.

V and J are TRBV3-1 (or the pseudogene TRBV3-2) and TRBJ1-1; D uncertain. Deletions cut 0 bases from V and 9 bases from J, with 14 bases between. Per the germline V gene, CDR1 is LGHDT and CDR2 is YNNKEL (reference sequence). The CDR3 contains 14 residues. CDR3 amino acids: CASSQEEGIGKAFF. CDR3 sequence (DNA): TGTGCCAGCAGCCAAGAAGAGGGTATTGGTAAAGCTTTCTTT.

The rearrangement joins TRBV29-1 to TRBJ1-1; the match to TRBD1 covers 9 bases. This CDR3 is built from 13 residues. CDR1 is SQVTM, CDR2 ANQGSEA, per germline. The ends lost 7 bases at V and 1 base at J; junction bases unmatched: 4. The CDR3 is CSGGQGGNTEAFF. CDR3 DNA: TGCAGCGGGGGACAGGGTGGGAACACTGAAGCTTTCTTT. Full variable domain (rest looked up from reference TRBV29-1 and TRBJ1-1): SAVISQKPSRDICQRGTSLTIQCQVDSQVTMMFWYRQQPGQSLTLIATANQGSEATYESGFVIDKFPISRPNLTFSTLTVSNMSPEDSSIYLCSGGQGGNTEAFFGQGTRLTVV.

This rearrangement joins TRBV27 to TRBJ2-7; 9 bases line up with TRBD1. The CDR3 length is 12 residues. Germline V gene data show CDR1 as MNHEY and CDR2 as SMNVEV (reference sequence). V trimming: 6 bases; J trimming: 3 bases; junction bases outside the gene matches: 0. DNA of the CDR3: TGTGCCAGCAGGACAGGGGGCTACGAGCAGTACTTC. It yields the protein CASRTGGYEQYF.